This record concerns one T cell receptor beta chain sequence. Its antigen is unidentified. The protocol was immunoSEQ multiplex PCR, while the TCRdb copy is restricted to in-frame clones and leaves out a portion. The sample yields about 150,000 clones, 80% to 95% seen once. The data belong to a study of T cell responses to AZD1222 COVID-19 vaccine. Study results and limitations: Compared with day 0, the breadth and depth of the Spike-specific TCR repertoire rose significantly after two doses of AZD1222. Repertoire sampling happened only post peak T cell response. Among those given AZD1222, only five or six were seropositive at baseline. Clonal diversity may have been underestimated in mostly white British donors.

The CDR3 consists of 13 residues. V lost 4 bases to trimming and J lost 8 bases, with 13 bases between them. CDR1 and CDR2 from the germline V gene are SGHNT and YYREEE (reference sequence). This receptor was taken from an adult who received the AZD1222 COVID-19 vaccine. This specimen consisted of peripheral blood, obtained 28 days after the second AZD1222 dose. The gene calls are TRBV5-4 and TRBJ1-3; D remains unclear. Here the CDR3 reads CASSPPGRDTIYF. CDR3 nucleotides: TGTGCCAGCAGCCCCCCCGGGAGGGACACCATATATTTT. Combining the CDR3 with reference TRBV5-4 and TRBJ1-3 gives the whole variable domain ETGVTQSPTHLIKTRGQQVTLRCSSQSGHNTVSWYQQALGQGPQFIFQYYREEENGRGNFPPRFSGLQFPNYSSELNVNALELDDSALYLCASSPPGRDTIYFGEGSWLTVV.